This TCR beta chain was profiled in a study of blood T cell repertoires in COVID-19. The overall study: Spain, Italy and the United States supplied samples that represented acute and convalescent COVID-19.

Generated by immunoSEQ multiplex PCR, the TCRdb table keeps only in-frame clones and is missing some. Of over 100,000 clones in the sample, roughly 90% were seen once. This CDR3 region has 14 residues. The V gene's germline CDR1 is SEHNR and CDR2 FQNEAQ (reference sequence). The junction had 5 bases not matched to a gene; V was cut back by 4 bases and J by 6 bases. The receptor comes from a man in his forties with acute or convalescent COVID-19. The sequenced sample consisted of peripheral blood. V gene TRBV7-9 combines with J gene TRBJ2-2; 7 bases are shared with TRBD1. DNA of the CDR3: TGTGCCAGCAGCTCAGACAGGGTCCCCGGGGAGCTGTTTTTT. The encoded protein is CASSSDRVPGELFF.